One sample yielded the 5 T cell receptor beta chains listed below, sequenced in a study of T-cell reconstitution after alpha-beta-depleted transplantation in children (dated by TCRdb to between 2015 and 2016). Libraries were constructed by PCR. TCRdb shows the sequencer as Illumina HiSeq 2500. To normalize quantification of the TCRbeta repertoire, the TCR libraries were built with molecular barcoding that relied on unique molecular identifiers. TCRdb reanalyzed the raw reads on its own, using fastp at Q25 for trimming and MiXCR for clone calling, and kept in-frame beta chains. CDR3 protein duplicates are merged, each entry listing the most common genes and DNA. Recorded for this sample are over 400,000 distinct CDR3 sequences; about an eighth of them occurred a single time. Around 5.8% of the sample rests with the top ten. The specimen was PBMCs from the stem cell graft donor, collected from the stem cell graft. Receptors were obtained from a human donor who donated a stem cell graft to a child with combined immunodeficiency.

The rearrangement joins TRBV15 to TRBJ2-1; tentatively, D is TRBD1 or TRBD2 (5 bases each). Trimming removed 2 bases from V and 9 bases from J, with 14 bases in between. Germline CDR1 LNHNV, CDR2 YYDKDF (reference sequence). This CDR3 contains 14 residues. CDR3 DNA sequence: TGTGCCACCAGCAGACCGGGACCGCGACGTGAGCAGTTCTTC. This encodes CATSRPGPRREQFF.

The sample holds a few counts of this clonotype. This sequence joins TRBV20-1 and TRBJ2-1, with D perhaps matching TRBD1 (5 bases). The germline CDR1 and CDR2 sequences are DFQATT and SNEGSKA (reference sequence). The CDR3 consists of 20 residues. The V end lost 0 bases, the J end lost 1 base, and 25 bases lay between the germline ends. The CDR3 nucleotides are TGCAGTGCTAGAGATCTGCTTGCTGGGGCTTTCCGCTTTTCCTACAATGAGCAGTTCTTC. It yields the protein CSARDLLAGAFRFSYNEQFF.

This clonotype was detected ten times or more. CDR3 sequence (DNA): TGCAGCGTTGAAGATCCCGCGGGTTTGGGGGACATTCAGTACTTC. Its translation: CSVEDPAGLGDIQYF. The chain uses TRBV29-1 and TRBJ2-4; D tentatively fits TRBD1 or TRBD2 (5 bases each). The length of the CDR3 is 15 residues. The germline V gene has CDR1 SQVTM and CDR2 ANQGSEA. Trimming stripped 0 bases from V and 8 bases from J, with 17 bases between.

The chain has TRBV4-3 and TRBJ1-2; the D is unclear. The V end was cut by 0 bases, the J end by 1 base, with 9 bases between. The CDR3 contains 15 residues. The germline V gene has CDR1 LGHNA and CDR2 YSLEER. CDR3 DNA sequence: TGCGCCAGCAGCCAAGAACTCGGAAATAACTATGGCTACACCTTC. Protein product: CASSQELGNNYGYTF.

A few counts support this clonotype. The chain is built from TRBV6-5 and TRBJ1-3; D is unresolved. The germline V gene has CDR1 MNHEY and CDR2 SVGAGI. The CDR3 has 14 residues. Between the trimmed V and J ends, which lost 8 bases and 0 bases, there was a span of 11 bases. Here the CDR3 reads CASRSGSSGNTIYF. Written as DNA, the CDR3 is TGTGCCAGCCGTTCGGGGAGCTCTGGAAACACCATATATTTT.